These T cell receptor beta chains were read from a single sample in a study of blood T cells in healthy people across ages. One entry per CDR3 protein results from TCRdb running MiXCR on the 5' RACE reads. Of around 800,000 distinct CDR3 sequences in the sample, around 62% are singletons; the top ten hold around a quarter. Material: blood. Receptors originate from a man younger than 45 in good health. Each CDR3 is given with its conserved first and last residue. Each record gives: V gene, J gene, clone size, D gene, CDR3 DNA, CDR3 protein. The D gene is left open where the match is weak. A row's size may be missing; if present it is once, few, many or a size class.

TRBV25-1	TRBJ2-6	few	.	TGTGCCAGCAGTGTAACTGCCCTCGGGGCCAACGTCCTGACTTTC	CASSVTALGANVLTF
TRBV6-2/TRBV6-3	TRBJ2-7	.	TRBD2	TGTGCCAGCAGCCACGGGACTAGCGGAAACTACGAGCAGTACTTC	CASSHGTSGNYEQYF
TRBV20-1	TRBJ1-4	.	.	TGCAGTGCTGTAGACATAAATAATGAAAAACTGTTTTTT	CSAVDINNEKLFF
TRBV27	TRBJ2-7	many	.	TGTGCCAGCAGCTTAGGACGTTCCTACGAGCAGTACTTC	CASSLGRSYEQYF
TRBV28	TRBJ2-7	.	TRBD2	TGTGCCAGCAGTCCTCATAGCGGGGGGAGTCGGGACGAGCAGTACTTC	CASSPHSGGSRDEQYF
TRBV5-1	TRBJ2-5	.	TRBD1	TGCGCCAGCAGTCGTGCAGGGACAGGTCAAGAGACCCAGTACTTC	CASSRAGTGQETQYF
TRBV5-1	TRBJ2-3	.	.	TGCGCCAGCAGCCATCCACTCACAGATACGCAGTATTTT	CASSHPLTDTQYF
TRBV10-3	TRBJ1-2	few	.	TGTGCCATCAGAGAGGAAGGGAGCTATGGCTACACCTTC	CAIREEGSYGYTF
TRBV28	TRBJ2-1	.	TRBD1	TGTGCCAGCAGTTTATTCGGGACAGGAGCTTACAATGAGCAGTTCTTC	CASSLFGTGAYNEQFF
TRBV10-3	TRBJ1-4	.	.	TGTGCCATCAGTGACTCCGGGACCGGGGGTGAAAAACTGTTTTTT	CAISDSGTGGEKLFF
TRBV4-3	TRBJ2-1	.	.	TGCGCCAGCAGCCAAGAGGACTATGAGCAGTTCTTC	CASSQEDYEQFF
TRBV5-1	TRBJ2-1	.	TRBD2	TGCGCCACGACGGAGGCGGGGGGCTCCTACAATGAGCAGTTCTTC	CATTEAGGSYNEQFF
TRBV5-6	TRBJ1-2	once	.	TGTGCCAGCAAATGGGAACAGGTTAACTATGGCTACACCTTC	CASKWEQVNYGYTF
TRBV28	TRBJ2-7	.	TRBD2	TGTGCCAGCAGTTTAAACCCAGCGGGGGCCTTGAAATCCTACGAGCAGTACTTC	CASSLNPAGALKSYEQYF
TRBV3-1	TRBJ1-1	few	.	TGTGCCAGCAGCAAGGGACGGAGTAACACTGAAGCTTTCTTT	CASSKGRSNTEAFF
TRBV20-1	TRBJ2-4	many	.	TGCAGTGCTTCTAGTGAGGGTATAGCCAAAAACATTCAGTACTTC	CSASSEGIAKNIQYF
TRBV29-1	TRBJ2-7	.	TRBD2	TGCAGCGTTGAGGAGACTAGCGGGGGGGTCGAGCAGTACTTC	CSVEETSGGVEQYF
TRBV28	TRBJ2-1	.	.	TGTGCCAGCAGTCCTACGCATCCCGGGACGGGGAACAATGAGCAGTTCTTC	CASSPTHPGTGNNEQFF
TRBV25-1	TRBJ1-1	.	.	TGTGCCAGCAGTATCGGGGGCAAGAACGCTGAAGCTTTCTTT	CASSIGGKNAEAFF
TRBV9	TRBJ1-2	.	.	TGTGCCAGCAGCGTAGGCTCACAGGGAGCTAACTATGGCTACACCTTC	CASSVGSQGANYGYTF
TRBV9	TRBJ2-5	.	TRBD2	TGTGCCAGCAGCGTTGTAGCGGGGGTGGGGGAGACCCAGTACTTC	CASSVVAGVGETQYF
TRBV3-1	TRBJ2-7	.	.	TGTGCCAGCAGCCAGCTAGCCTGGGAGCAGTACTTC	CASSQLAWEQYF
TRBV27	TRBJ2-7	few	.	TGTGCCAGCAGTTGGGGGCGGACCTACGAGCAGTACTTC	CASSWGRTYEQYF
TRBV5-8	TRBJ1-6	once	.	TGTGCCAGCAGTTTGAATATCAATAATTCACCCCTCCACTTT	CASSLNINNSPLHF
TRBV4-2	TRBJ2-7	.	TRBD2	TGTGCCAGCGGACGGGGGGTTAATTTTATTAACGACGAGCAGTACTTC	CASGRGVNFINDEQYF
TRBV7-8	TRBJ2-3	few	TRBD2	TGTGCCAGCAGCTATAGCGGGACGGCAGATACGCAGTATTTT	CASSYSGTADTQYF
TRBV6-5	TRBJ2-7	.	TRBD2	TGTGCCAGCAGTTCTACGACTAGCGGGGGGCTTAGCTCCTACAATGAGCAGTACTTC	CASSSTTSGGLSSYNEQYF
TRBV25-1	TRBJ1-4	many	TRBD1	TGTGCCAGCAGCCGCAGGGACAGTAATGAAAAACTGTTTTTT	CASSRRDSNEKLFF
TRBV25-1	TRBJ2-1	few	TRBD1	TGTGCCAGCGGACAGGGTTACAATGAGCAGTTCTTC	CASGQGYNEQFF
TRBV29-1	TRBJ2-3	many	.	TGCAGCGTTGGGCTTCGGACGGGCGCAGATACGCAGTATTTT	CSVGLRTGADTQYF
TRBV12-3/TRBV12-4	TRBJ2-3	.	TRBD2	TGTGCCAGCAGTGGGGGGCCTAGCGGGGGCACAGATACGCAGTATTTT	CASSGGPSGGTDTQYF
TRBV3-1	TRBJ1-2	.	.	TGTGCCAGCAGCCAAGAAGGAGACATAGTATTACGCTATGGCTACACCTTC	CASSQEGDIVLRYGYTF
TRBV4-2	TRBJ1-2	.	.	TGTGCCAGCAGCCAAGATCGGGGGCGAACTAACTATGGCTACACCTTC	CASSQDRGRTNYGYTF
TRBV10-3	TRBJ2-7	.	.	TGTGCCATCAGTGGCGGGCCCCAATCCTACGAGCAGTACTTC	CAISGGPQSYEQYF
TRBV20-1	TRBJ1-6	.	.	TGCAGTGCTAGTCATGACAGGCGATCACCCCTCCACTTT	CSASHDRRSPLHF
TRBV11-2	TRBJ2-1	.	TRBD2	TGTGCCAGCAGCTTAGATTATAGCGGGGGGGTCAATGAGCAGTTCTTC	CASSLDYSGGVNEQFF
TRBV30	TRBJ1-6	.	.	TGTGCCTGGACCGAGGGTCTCTTGGATTCACCCCTCCACTTT	CAWTEGLLDSPLHF
TRBV16	TRBJ1-1	.	TRBD1	TGTGCCAGCAGCCAATTCTCCCTTATACAGGGGGCTTACACTGAAGCTTTCTTT	CASSQFSLIQGAYTEAFF